This T cell receptor (beta chain) comes out of a study of T-cell memory formation after mild COVID-19. Each CDR3 protein is one row after TCRdb ran MiXCR on the 5' RACE reads. The repertoire includes approximately 170,000 distinct CDR3 sequences, 10% to 15% of them detected once, and approximately 3.3% sits in the top ten. Sequencing input: PBMCs or a T cell subset sorted from them (not recorded which). The receptor comes from a man between 18 and 29 years old who had mild COVID-19 (a few samples of this study predate the infection). Cell type and time point are not known.

CDR3 protein: CASSRGQGYDTQYF. CDR3 sequence (DNA): TGTGCCAGCAGTCGTGGACAGGGGTACGATACGCAGTATTTT. This rearrangement joins TRBV6-5 to TRBJ2-3; 9 nucleotides match TRBD1. This CDR3 has 14 residues. J lost 6 bases, V lost 5 bases, and 6 bases had no gene match. Germline CDR1 is MNHEY and CDR2 is SVGAGI.